The 4 T cell receptor beta chains below all came from one sample that was sequenced in a study of blood T cell repertoires in COVID-19. Libraries were prepared by immunoSEQ multiplex PCR; TCRdb keeps only in-frame clonotypes and omits some of them. Among about 310,000 clones, roughly nine tenths were seen once, and the ten largest hold approximately 5.5%. The sample comprised PBMCs or T cells enriched from blood (not recorded which). All receptors come from a man aged 55 to 70 who had recovered from COVID-19.

This rearrangement joins TRBV28 to TRBJ1-1, with D perhaps matching TRBD1 (6 bases). V lost 6 bases and J 3 bases, leaving 17 bases between the germline ends. This CDR3 is built from 15 residues. Germline V lookup: CDR1 MDHEN, CDR2 SYDVKM. This chain's CDR3 is CASRRTGNRDTEAFF. CDR3 in DNA: TGTGCCAGCAGACGTACAGGGAATAGGGACACTGAAGCTTTCTTT. Full variable domain (missing parts from reference TRBV28 and TRBJ1-1): DVKVTQSSRYLVKRTGEKVFLECVQDMDHENMFWYRQDPGLGLRLIYFSYDVKMKEKGDIPEGYSVSREKKERFSLILESASTNQTSMYLCASRRTGNRDTEAFFGQGTRLTVV.

The chain employs TRBV7-2 and TRBJ1-6; TRBD1 agrees at 7 bases. The junction had 12 bases not matched to a gene; V was cut back by 6 bases and J by 7 bases. CDR1 and CDR2 from the germline V gene are SGHTA and FQGNSA. The CDR3 has 16 amino acids. The CDR3 here is CASRQNVGTENSPLHF. Written as DNA, the CDR3 is TGTGCCAGCAGGCAGAATGTTGGGACAGAAAATTCACCCCTCCACTTT.

The chain couples TRBV5-6 to TRBJ1-2; D is perhaps TRBD1 (6 bases). The CDR3 loop spans 13 amino acids. The germline V gene encodes CDR1 SGHDT and CDR2 YYEEEE. Trimming took off 4 bases at V and 4 bases at J, with 11 bases between the two ends. The DNA for the CDR3 is TGTGCCAGCAGCCCCGGACAGACCTATGGCTACACCTTC. Its protein is CASSPGQTYGYTF.

The chain joins TRBV28 to TRBJ2-3; 7 positions match TRBD2. V was clipped by 7 bases and J by 0 bases; unmatched bases: 1. This CDR3 has 13 residues. Looked up from germline, CDR1 is MDHEN and CDR2 is SYDVKM. CDR3 DNA: TGTGCCAGCAACGGGGGGAGCACAGATACGCAGTATTTT. Its protein is CASNGGSTDTQYF.